This T cell receptor beta chain was sequenced in a study of T cells in Graves' hyperthyroidism and ophthalmopathy. Study in general: Blood from the periphery was taken at initial diagnosis, before any treatment. Whole-study results and caveats: Using 13 V-J features, a model discriminated ophthalmopathy from stable hyperthyroidism.

Using RNA transcripts as the source, TCR beta CDR3 regions were amplified. During a first-round RT-PCR of the TCR CDR3, the HTBI primer set was used. TCRdb ran MiXCR on the multiplex PCR reads and lists one entry per CDR3 protein. The sample lists 400,000 to 550,000 distinct CDR3 sequences; over 13% were seen once. On this clonotype: Its specificity is unknown.

Stable hyperthyroidism: no ophthalmopathy progression over 18 months of follow-up. Thyroid ultrasound and orbital computed tomography, with clinical symptoms and serum thyroxine and TRAb, informed diagnoses. This CDR3 is 13 amino acids long. CDR1 and CDR2 (germline): DFQATT, SNEGSKA (reference sequence). With V trimmed by 1 base and J by 3 bases, 3 bases remained unmatched. Sequenced sample: blood. The source is a woman aged 18-29 years with Graves' hyperthyroidism. V gene TRBV20-1 combines with J gene TRBJ2-7; TRBD2 agrees at 7 bases. CDR3 region: CSARGTRIYEQYF. CDR3 bases: TGCAGTGCTAGAGGGACTAGAATCTACGAGCAGTACTTC.